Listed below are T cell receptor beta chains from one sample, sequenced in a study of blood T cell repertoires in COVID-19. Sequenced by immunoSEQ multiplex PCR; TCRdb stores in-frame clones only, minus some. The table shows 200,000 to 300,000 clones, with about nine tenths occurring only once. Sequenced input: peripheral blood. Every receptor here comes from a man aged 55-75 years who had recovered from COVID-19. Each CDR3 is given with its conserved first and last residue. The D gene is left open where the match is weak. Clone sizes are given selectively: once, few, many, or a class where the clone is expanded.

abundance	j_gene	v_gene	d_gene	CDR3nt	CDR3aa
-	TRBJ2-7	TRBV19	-	TGTGCCAGTAGTATTGTGGGACAAAATGACTACGAGCAGTACTTC	CASSIVGQNDYEQYF
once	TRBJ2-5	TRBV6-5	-	TGTGCCAGCAGGTCCGGTCAAGAGACCCAGTACTTC	CASRSGQETQYF
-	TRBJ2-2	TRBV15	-	TGTGCCACCAGCAGAGGCGGGACAGTGAACACCGGGGAGCTGTTTTTT	CATSRGGTVNTGELFF
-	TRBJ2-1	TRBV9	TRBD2	TGTGCCAGCAGCGTAATCGGTGGGGGGGTAAATAATGAGCAGTTCTTC	CASSVIGGGVNNEQFF
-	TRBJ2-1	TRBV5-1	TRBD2	TGCGCCAGCAGCTTGGTACTAGCGGGGGGCGGTGAGCAGTTCTTC	CASSLVLAGGGEQFF
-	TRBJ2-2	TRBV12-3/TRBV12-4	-	TGTGCCAGCACCTTGAGGGCCGGGGAGCTGTTTTTT	CASTLRAGELFF
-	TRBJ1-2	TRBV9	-	TGTGCCAGCAGTCCTGACGGGAACTCTTATGGCTACACCTTC	CASSPDGNSYGYTF
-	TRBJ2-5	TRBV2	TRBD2	TGTGCCAGCACCTGGACTAGCGGCCAAGAGACCCAGTACTTC	CASTWTSGQETQYF
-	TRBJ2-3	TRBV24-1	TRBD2	TGTGCCACCAGTGATCCCCCGGGGGGAAACGAGGCAGATACGCAGTATTTT	CATSDPPGGNEADTQYF
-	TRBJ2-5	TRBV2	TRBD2	TGTGCCAGCAGTGGCAGGACTAGCGGGGGGAGGGGAGAGACCCAGTACTTC	CASSGRTSGGRGETQYF
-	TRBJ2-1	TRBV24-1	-	TGTGCCACCAGTGATTCCAAACAGGGTTACTACAATGAGCAGTTCTTC	CATSDSKQGYYNEQFF
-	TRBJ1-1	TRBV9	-	TGTGCCAGCAGCGACGCGATGAACACTGAAGCTTTCTTT	CASSDAMNTEAFF
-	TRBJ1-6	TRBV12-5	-	TGTGCTAGTGGTTTGGTAGCATATTCACCCCTCCACTTT	CASGLVAYSPLHF
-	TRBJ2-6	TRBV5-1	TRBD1	TGCGCCAGCAGCTTGGCAGGGGGCGCATCTGGGGCCAACGTCCTGACTTTC	CASSLAGGASGANVLTF
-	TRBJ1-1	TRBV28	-	TGTGCCAGCAGGCTGGGGGGGACTGAAGCTTTCTTT	CASRLGGTEAFF
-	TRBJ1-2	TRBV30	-	TGTGCCTGGAGCCCTCCGGGGATCAGGGGAGACTATGGCTACACCTTC	CAWSPPGIRGDYGYTF
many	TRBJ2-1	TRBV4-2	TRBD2	TGTGCCAGCAGCCTCACTAGCGGGGGAGAATTCTACAATGAGCAGTTCTTC	CASSLTSGGEFYNEQFF
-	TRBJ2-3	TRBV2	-	TGTGCCAGCAGTGATCTCTGGCGGGGCACAGATACGCAGTATTTT	CASSDLWRGTDTQYF
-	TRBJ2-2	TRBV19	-	TGTGCCAGTAGTTTAATCACAGGGAGAAGCACCGGGGAGCTGTTTTTT	CASSLITGRSTGELFF
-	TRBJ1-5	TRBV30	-	TGTGCCTGGAGCAAAACGACAGCGAGAAATCAGCCCCAGCATTTT	CAWSKTTARNQPQHF